The text below deals with one TCR beta chain. The length of the CDR3 is 15 residues. Germline V gene data show CDR1 as SGHTA and CDR2 as FQGTGA. V dropped 2 bases and J dropped 3; count of bases not matched to a gene: 7. This sample is drawn from a study of T cells in localized non-small cell lung cancer. Clones were read by immunoSEQ multiplex PCR, and TCRdb kept only the in-frame ones, dropping some. Among tens of thousands of clones listed, 83% were seen once. This TCR was recovered from a man aged 35-75 years with stage II lung adenocarcinoma. The specimen was PBMCs, collected before any cancer treatment. This chain links TRBV7-3 with TRBJ2-7, with 7 nucleotides matching TRBD1. Here the CDR3 DNA reads TGTGCCAGCAGCTTAGCGCTTGCAGGGGGCTACGAGCAGTACTTC. It yields the protein CASSLALAGGYEQYF.